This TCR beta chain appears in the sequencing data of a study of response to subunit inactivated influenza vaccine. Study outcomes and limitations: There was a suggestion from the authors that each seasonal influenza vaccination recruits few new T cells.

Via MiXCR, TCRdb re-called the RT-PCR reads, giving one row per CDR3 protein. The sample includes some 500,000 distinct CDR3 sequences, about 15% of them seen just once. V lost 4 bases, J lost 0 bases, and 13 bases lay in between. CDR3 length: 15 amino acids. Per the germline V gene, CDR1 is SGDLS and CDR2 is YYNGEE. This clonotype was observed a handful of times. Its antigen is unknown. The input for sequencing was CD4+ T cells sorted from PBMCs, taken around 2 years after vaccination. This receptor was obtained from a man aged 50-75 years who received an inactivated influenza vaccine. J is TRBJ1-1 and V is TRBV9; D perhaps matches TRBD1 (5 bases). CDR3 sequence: CASSPRVIMNTEAFF. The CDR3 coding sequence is TGTGCCAGCAGCCCCAGGGTTATCATGAACACTGAAGCTTTCTTT.